One sample yielded the 30 T cell receptor beta chains listed below, sequenced in a study of OX40 agonist ivuxolimab in advanced cancers. Method: immunoSEQ multiplex PCR; TCRdb's copy keeps in-frame clones and lacks some. This sample has tens of thousands of clones, with about 90% found just once. The sample in question was CD4+ or CD8+ T cells sorted from blood, obtained in a trial of the OX40 agonist ivuxolimab. The receptors here all came from an adult with an advanced solid tumor such as melanoma, head and neck, liver or kidney cancer.

The chain carries TRBV4-1 and TRBJ2-1, with D possibly TRBD1 on 6 matching bases. Trimming removed 4 bases at V and 9 bases at J, with 19 bases between. Germline V CDR1 and CDR2: MGHRA, YSYEKL. This CDR3 has 15 amino acids. This CDR3 reads CASSPGGLPNGEQFF. The DNA for the CDR3 is TGCGCCAGCAGCCCTGGGGGCCTACCCAATGGTGAGCAGTTCTTC.

The rearrangement uses TRBV28 and TRBJ1-1; 7 nucleotides match TRBD1. After removal of 6 bases from V and 6 bases from J, the junction contained 7 bases not matched to a gene. CDR3 length equals 13 residues. The germline V gene has CDR1 MDHEN and CDR2 SYDVKM. The CDR3 DNA follows: TGTGCCAGCAGCTGGAACAGGGGCCCTGAAGCTTTCTTT. Its translation: CASSWNRGPEAFF.

This chain uses TRBV4-2 with TRBJ1-2; D is undetermined. Germline V gene sequence: CDR1 LGHNA, CDR2 YNFKEQ. The CDR3 covers 13 residues. V lost 7 bases and J 0 bases, leaving 9 bases between the germline ends. For the CDR3, the DNA is TGTGCCAGCACCAACAGCGCTAACTATGGCTACACCTTC. It translates to CASTNSANYGYTF.

The chain is built from TRBV28 and TRBJ1-2, with D possibly matching TRBD1 (5 bases). This CDR3 has 15 residues. Deletions cut 5 bases from V and 4 bases from J, with 17 bases between. The germline gives CDR1 MDHEN, CDR2 SYDVKM. The CDR3 bases are TGTGCCAGCAGTAGGGACCGTGGGTGGTTCTATGGCTACACCTTC. Protein: CASSRDRGWFYGYTF.

The chain carries TRBV6-1 and TRBJ2-2; D tentatively fits TRBD1 or TRBD2 (5 bases each). The CDR3 runs 16 residues. V was cut by 4 bases and J by 1 base, with 13 bases left in between. Germline loops: CDR1 MNHNS, CDR2 SASEGT. The CDR3 here is CASSGTWGLNTGELFF. The CDR3 nucleotides read TGTGCCAGCAGTGGGACATGGGGGTTGAACACCGGGGAGCTGTTTTTT.

The J gene is TRBJ1-5, the V gene TRBV4-1, with 10 bases aligning to TRBD1. The trim removed 2 bases at V and 10 bases at J, leaving 5 bases unmatched. Germline CDR1 is MGHRA and CDR2 is YSYEKL. This CDR3 has 14 residues. The CDR3 reads CASSQRQGAEPQHF. For the CDR3, the DNA is TGCGCCAGCAGCCAAAGACAGGGGGCGGAACCCCAGCATTTT.

For this clone: In the same sample, other DNA sequences code for this CDR3. The V and J genes are TRBV4-3 and TRBJ1-4; D is perhaps TRBD1 (5 bases). V was trimmed by 1 base and J by 8 bases, leaving 11 bases between them. This CDR3 has 14 amino acids. Germline CDR1 is LGHNA and CDR2 is YSLEER. CDR3 DNA: TGCGCCAGCAGCCAAGGGCAGGGTGGGGAAAAACTGTTTTTT. Its translation is CASSQGQGGEKLFF.

CDR3 DNA sequence: TGTGCCAGCAGCCTTGGGGCAGGGGGATATGGCTACACCTTC. This translates into CASSLGAGGYGYTF. V usage is TRBV4-2 and J usage is TRBJ1-2; 7 bases map to TRBD1. The CDR3 is made up of 14 amino acids. The V segment lost 4 bases and the J segment 5 bases; nucleotides outside the gene matches: 7. The V gene's germline CDR1 is LGHNA and CDR2 YNFKEQ.

This sequence joins TRBV19 and TRBJ2-1; 9 bases are a match to TRBD1. The CDR3 contains 13 residues. V dropped 4 bases and J dropped 13; count of bases not matched to a gene: 8. CDR1 LNHDA and CDR2 SQIVND come from the germline V gene (reference sequence). The DNA of the CDR3 is TGTGCCAGTAGTAGCGACAGGGGGTTTGTCCAGTTCTTC. The encoded protein is CASSSDRGFVQFF.

The CDR3, as DNA: TGCAGTGCTAGAAAACAGAGTCTGTACTTC. Amino acids: CSARKQSLYF. The chain employs TRBV20-1 and TRBJ2-7; D not certain. The germline V gene has CDR1 DFQATT and CDR2 SNEGSKA (reference sequence). Trimming removed 2 bases from V and 12 bases from J, with 11 bases in between. CDR3 length: 10 residues.

The chain combines TRBV20-1 with TRBJ2-3; D is unclear. In germline, CDR1 is DFQATT, CDR2 SNEGSKA (reference sequence). This CDR3 region has 10 residues. Trimming removed 3 bases at V and 8 bases at J, with 6 bases between. CDR3 in DNA: TGCAGTGCTAGGCGAACTACGCAGTATTTT. Translation: CSARRTTQYF.

The rearrangement uses TRBV19 and TRBJ1-2, with D hard to call. The CDR3 extends over 16 amino acids. V lost 6 bases, J lost 3 bases, and 20 bases lay in between. Germline V lookup: CDR1 LNHDA, CDR2 SQIVND (reference sequence). The CDR3 reads CASRDLSQLQHYGYTF. The DNA of the CDR3 is TGTGCCAGTAGGGACCTATCACAGCTGCAACACTATGGCTACACCTTC.

The CDR3 DNA reads as TGTGCCAGCAAACTCCAGGGGGCGGCCCTCTACGAGCAGTACTTC. Its protein product is CASKLQGAALYEQYF. The V and J genes are TRBV6-5 and TRBJ2-7; 8 bases line up with TRBD1. Germline lookup yields CDR1 MNHEY and CDR2 SVGAGI. The CDR3 spans 15 residues. V lost 7 bases and J lost 3; bases outside the gene matches: 11.

The gene calls are TRBV28 and TRBJ2-2, with a weak D call TRBD1 (6 bases). This CDR3 region has 18 residues. Trimming cost V 6 bases and J 2 bases, with 22 bases left between them. The germline V gene has CDR1 MDHEN and CDR2 SYDVKM. The CDR3 region is CASRSFGASGHNTGELFF. The CDR3 DNA reads as TGTGCCAGCAGGAGTTTTGGGGCATCGGGACATAACACCGGGGAGCTGTTTTTT. The full variable domain, its missing parts supplied by reference TRBV28 and TRBJ2-2, is DVKVTQSSRYLVKRTGEKVFLECVQDMDHENMFWYRQDPGLGLRLIYFSYDVKMKEKGDIPEGYSVSREKKERFSLILESASTNQTSMYLCASRSFGASGHNTGELFFGEGSRLTVL.

This chain joins TRBV4-1 and TRBJ1-4; D is undetermined. Trimming removed 1 base from V and 3 bases from J, with 15 bases in between. The CDR3 has 17 residues. Germline loops: CDR1 MGHRA, CDR2 YSYEKL. CDR3 residues: CASSQGSTLGSNEKLFF. The CDR3 DNA is TGCGCCAGCAGCCAAGGGAGCACATTGGGTTCTAATGAAAAACTGTTTTTT.

V is TRBV14 and J is TRBJ2-7; D not resolved. Germline CDR1 is SGHDN and CDR2 is FVKESK. Deletions cut 0 bases from V and 5 bases from J, with 20 bases between. The length of the CDR3 is 17 residues. This chain's CDR3 is CASSQETHGAPNNEQYF. CDR3 in DNA: TGTGCCAGCAGCCAAGAAACCCACGGCGCGCCGAATAACGAGCAGTACTTC.

This clone was observed once. This chain links TRBV28 with TRBJ2-3, with 9 positions matching TRBD1. The germline CDR1 and CDR2 sequences are MDHEN and SYDVKM. V lost 6 bases to trimming and J lost 2 bases; unmatched junction nucleotides: 9. The CDR3 spans 16 residues. The CDR3, as DNA: TGTGCCAGCAGCGAACCGGGACAGGGCACCACAGATACGCAGTATTTT. This encodes CASSEPGQGTTDTQYF.

The chain links TRBV28 to TRBJ1-2; unclear D gene. Deletions cut 2 bases from V and 5 bases from J, with 6 bases between. CDR1 is MDHEN, CDR2 SYDVKM, per germline. The CDR3 runs to 12 residues. CDR3 sequence (DNA): TGTGCCAGCAGTTTAGCGGGGTATGGCTACACCTTC. Protein sequence: CASSLAGYGYTF.

The chain combines TRBV19 with TRBJ2-7; 7 bases fit TRBD2. Germline assignment: CDR1 LNHDA and CDR2 SQIVND (reference sequence). V was pared by 7 bases and J by 6 bases, with 12 bases of the junction left unmatched. The CDR3 is made up of 14 amino acids. The CDR3 here is CASNPRAGVGEQYF. CDR3 coding DNA: TGTGCCAGTAATCCCCGGGCGGGAGTCGGCGAGCAGTACTTC.

This clone showed up just once. The genes are TRBV7-9 and TRBJ1-4; D call uncertain. Looked up from germline, CDR1 is SEHNR and CDR2 is FQNEAQ (reference sequence). CDR3 length: 14 residues. The V gene lost 6 bases and the J gene lost 0 bases, with 8 bases spanning the gap. The CDR3 spells CASRTAATNEKLFF. The CDR3 nucleotides are TGTGCCAGCAGAACAGCTGCAACTAATGAAAAACTGTTTTTT.

The chain has TRBV7-9 and TRBJ1-1; 8 bases align to TRBD1. The germline CDR1 and CDR2 sequences are SEHNR and FQNEAQ (reference sequence). With 5 bases clipped from V and 7 bases from J, the junction kept 18 bases outside the gene matches. The CDR3 has 17 residues. The CDR3 loop reads CASSPAGGPGGMGEAFF. The DNA for the CDR3 is TGTGCCAGCAGCCCAGCAGGGGGCCCCGGAGGTATGGGTGAAGCTTTCTTT.

This rearrangement joins TRBV20-1 to TRBJ2-1, with TRBD2 as a possible D gene (6 bases). V shed 3 bases and J shed 8 bases, with 8 bases lying between them. Germline values: CDR1 DFQATT, CDR2 SNEGSKA (reference sequence). This CDR3 comprises 11 residues. In DNA, the CDR3 is TGCAGTGCTAGCCCGGGAGATGAGCAGTTCTTC. Protein: CSASPGDEQFF.

The chain is built from TRBV6-1 and TRBJ1-1, with 8 nucleotides matching TRBD1. V lost 4 bases, J lost 0 bases, and 7 bases stayed unmatched. The CDR3 contains 16 residues. The V gene's germline CDR1 is MNHNS and CDR2 SASEGT. As DNA, the CDR3 is TGTGCCAGCAGTGGTATAGACAGGGGCATGAACACTGAAGCTTTCTTT. Encoded protein: CASSGIDRGMNTEAFF.

The CDR3 sequence: CASSRGQRNYEQYF. As DNA, the CDR3 is TGTGCCAGTAGTCGGGGGCAGAGAAACTACGAGCAGTACTTC. This chain joins TRBV19 and TRBJ2-7; D may match TRBD1 or TRBD2 (6 bases each). Germline values: CDR1 LNHDA, CDR2 SQIVND (reference sequence). V gave up 5 bases and J gave up 3 bases, with 14 bases separating them. The CDR3 sequence is 14 residues long.

The chain links TRBV5-6 to TRBJ2-3, with 7 bases aligning to TRBD1. Germline V lookup: CDR1 SGHDT, CDR2 YYEEEE. V was pared by 0 bases and J by 6 bases, with 7 bases of the junction left unmatched. The CDR3 contains 15 residues. As DNA, the CDR3 is TGTGCCAGCAGCTTGGGGGACAGTATGTGGGATACGCAGTATTTT. Protein sequence: CASSLGDSMWDTQYF.

This chain connects TRBV6-1 to TRBJ2-7, with 14 positions matching TRBD2. Germline-derived CDR1 and CDR2 are MNHNS and SASEGT. V lost 2 bases, J lost 10 bases, and 10 bases stayed unmatched. There are 16 residues in the CDR3. The CDR3 loop is CASSETRLAGGPRQYF. In nucleotides, the CDR3 is TGTGCCAGCAGTGAAACTAGACTAGCGGGAGGGCCTCGACAGTACTTC.

The chain couples TRBV6-5 to TRBJ1-1; no definite D call. This CDR3 is 15 amino acids long. Trimming cost V 6 bases and J 3 bases, with 17 bases left between them. Germline V gene data show CDR1 as MNHEY and CDR2 as SVGAGI. Here the CDR3 DNA reads TGTGCCAGCAGACTCCATATATTCGTTCACACTGAAGCTTTCTTT. Its protein product is CASRLHIFVHTEAFF.

This sequence joins TRBV30 and TRBJ2-1; tentatively, D is TRBD2 (7 bases). Germline values: CDR1 GTSNPN, CDR2 SVGIG (reference sequence). The CDR3 covers 13 residues. V lost 3 bases, J lost 6 bases, and 12 bases lay in between. The CDR3 DNA reads as TGTGCCTGGAGAGGAGGGGGGGGCAATGAGCAGTTCTTC. It specifies CAWRGGGGNEQFF.

The V call is TRBV6-1, the J call TRBJ1-1, with D maybe TRBD1 (6 bases). The CDR3 loop spans 16 amino acids. V was trimmed by 0 bases and J by 4 bases, leaving 15 bases between them. The germline V gene encodes CDR1 MNHNS and CDR2 SASEGT. The CDR3: CASSEALAGAATEAFF. Written as DNA, the CDR3 is TGTGCCAGCAGTGAAGCGCTAGCAGGGGCGGCCACTGAAGCTTTCTTT.

The V gene is TRBV19, the J gene TRBJ1-1; TRBD1 matches at 8 bases. After removal of 5 bases from V and 0 bases from J, the junction contained 14 bases not matched to a gene. The CDR3 runs to 18 residues. In germline, CDR1 is LNHDA, CDR2 SQIVND (reference sequence). The CDR3 sequence: CASSPQGQAYLLNTEAFF. The CDR3 DNA is TGTGCCAGTAGTCCCCAGGGACAGGCGTACTTATTGAACACTGAAGCTTTCTTT. The variable domain in full, completed from reference TRBV19 and TRBJ1-1, reads DGGITQSPKYLFRKEGQNVTLSCEQNLNHDAMYWYRQDPGQGLRLIYYSQIVNDFQKGDIAEGYSVSREKKESFPLTVTSAQKNPTAFYLCASSPQGQAYLLNTEAFFGQGTRLTVV.